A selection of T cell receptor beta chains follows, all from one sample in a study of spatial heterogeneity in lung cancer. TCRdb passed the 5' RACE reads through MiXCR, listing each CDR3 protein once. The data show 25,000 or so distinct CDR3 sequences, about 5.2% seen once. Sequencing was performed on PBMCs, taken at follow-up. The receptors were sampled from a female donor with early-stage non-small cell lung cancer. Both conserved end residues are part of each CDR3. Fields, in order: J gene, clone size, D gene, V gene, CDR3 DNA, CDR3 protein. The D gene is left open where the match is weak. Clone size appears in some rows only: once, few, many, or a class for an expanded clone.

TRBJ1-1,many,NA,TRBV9,TGTGCCAGCAGCGTCGAGTTGAGGGAAACTGAAGCTTTCTTT,CASSVELRETEAFF
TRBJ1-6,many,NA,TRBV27,TGTGCCAGCAAAAAAAGGGTTTCGGCTTCACCCCTCCACTTT,CASKKRVSASPLHF
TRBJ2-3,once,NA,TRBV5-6,TGTGCCAGCAGTCTTGATCGAGCAGATACGCAGTATTTT,CASSLDRADTQYF
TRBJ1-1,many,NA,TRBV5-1,TGCGCCAGCAGCTTGCTAACGAACACTGAAGCTTTCTTT,CASSLLTNTEAFF
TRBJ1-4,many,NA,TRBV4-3,TGCGCCAGCAGCCCTTACATTAATGTGGGGGGAAGGGATGAAAAACTGTTTTTT,CASSPYINVGGRDEKLFF
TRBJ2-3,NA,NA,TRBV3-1,TGTGCCAGCAGCCGGATGGGGGGGCTAGATACGCAGTATTTT,CASSRMGGLDTQYF
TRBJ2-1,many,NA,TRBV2,TGTGCCAGCAGGCAGGACAGCGAAGAGCAGTTCTTC,CASRQDSEEQFF
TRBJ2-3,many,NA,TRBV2,TGTGCCAGCAGTTACCTCACAGATACGCAGTATTTT,CASSYLTDTQYF
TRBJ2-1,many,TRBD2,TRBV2,TGTGCCCAAGCCCAGGCTAGCGGGAGTAGGGGTGAGCAGTTCTTC,CAQAQASGSRGEQFF
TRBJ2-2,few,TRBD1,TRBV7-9,TGTGCCAGCCGTGGACAGGGTGGCACCGGGGAGCTGTTTTTT,CASRGQGGTGELFF
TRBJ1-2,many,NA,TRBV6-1,TGTGCCAGCAGTGAAGTACCGACAGGTTATGGCTACACCTTC,CASSEVPTGYGYTF
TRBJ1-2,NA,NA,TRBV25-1,TGTGCCAGCAGTGGGTCCGGTCATGGCTACACCTTC,CASSGSGHGYTF
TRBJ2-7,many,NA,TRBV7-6,TGTGCCAGCAGTGAGGGATACGAGCAGTACTTC,CASSEGYEQYF
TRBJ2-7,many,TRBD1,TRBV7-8,TGTGCCAGCAGCCGGGGACCGGGCAGGGGGGAGCAGTACTTC,CASSRGPGRGEQYF
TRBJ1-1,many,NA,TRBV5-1,TGCGCCAGCAGCGCGGGACCGGATTCCACTGAAGCTTTCTTT,CASSAGPDSTEAFF
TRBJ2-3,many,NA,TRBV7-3,TGTGCCAGCAGCTCGGCAGGGTCGGATACGCAGTATTTT,CASSSAGSDTQYF
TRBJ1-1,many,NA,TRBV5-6,TGTGCCAGCAGCTTGGAAGGGGCTCCCAACACTGAAGCTTTCTTT,CASSLEGAPNTEAFF
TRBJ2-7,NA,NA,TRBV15,TGTGCCACCAGCAGGGATAGACATTACGAGCAGTACTTC,CATSRDRHYEQYF
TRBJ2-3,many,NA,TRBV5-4,TGTGCCAGCACCACCCCAAAACAGGGTTTGGGGACAGATACGCAGTATTTT,CASTTPKQGLGTDTQYF
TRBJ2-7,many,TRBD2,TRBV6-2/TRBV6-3,TGTGCCAGCAGTCAAGCGGGGCCCCGCTACGAGCAGTACTTC,CASSQAGPRYEQYF
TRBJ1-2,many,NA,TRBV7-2,TGTGCCAGCAGCTTATCACAGGGCAATGGCTACACCTTC,CASSLSQGNGYTF
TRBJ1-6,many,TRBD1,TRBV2,TGTGCCAGCAGTCCTGGGACAGGGAGGAATTCACCCCTCCACTTT,CASSPGTGRNSPLHF
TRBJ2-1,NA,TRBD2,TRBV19,TGTGCCAGTAGTATAGAGCTAGCGGGGGGGCTAGGTGAGCAGTTCTTC,CASSIELAGGLGEQFF
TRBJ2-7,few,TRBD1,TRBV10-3,TGTGCCATCAGCCGACAGGGCCACGAGCAGTACTTC,CAISRQGHEQYF
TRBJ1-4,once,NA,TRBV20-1,TGCAGTGCTAGTCCCCACGGGGGTACTAATGAAAAACTGTTTTTT,CSASPHGGTNEKLFF
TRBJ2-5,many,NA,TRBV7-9,TGTGCCAGCAGCTTAATAGCAAGTCAAGAGACCCAGTACTTC,CASSLIASQETQYF
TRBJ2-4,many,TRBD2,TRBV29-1,TGCAGCGTAGCGGGAGGGCCGGTAAACATTCAGTACTTC,CSVAGGPVNIQYF
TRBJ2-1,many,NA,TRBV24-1,TGTGCCACCAGTGATCGGGGGGCGGGAATATACAATGAGCAGTTCTTC,CATSDRGAGIYNEQFF
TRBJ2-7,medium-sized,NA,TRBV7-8,TGTGCCAGCAGCAAAGACCGACTCTACGAGCAGTACTTC,CASSKDRLYEQYF
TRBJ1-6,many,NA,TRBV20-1,TGCAGTGCTAGGGACCTATTTAGCGGTAATTCACCCCTCCACTTT,CSARDLFSGNSPLHF
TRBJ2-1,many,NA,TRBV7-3,TGTGCCAGCAGCTTGGGGTGGCGAGACAATGAGCAGTTCTTC,CASSLGWRDNEQFF
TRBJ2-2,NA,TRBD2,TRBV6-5,TGTGCCAGCAGTTATATAGCCCCCGGGACTAGCGGGAGTACCGGGGAGCTGTTTTTT,CASSYIAPGTSGSTGELFF
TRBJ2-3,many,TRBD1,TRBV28,TGTGCCGGCGGAGGCCGGACAGGAAGTATTCCAGATACGCAGTATTTT,CAGGGRTGSIPDTQYF
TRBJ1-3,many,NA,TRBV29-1,TGCAGCGCAATGAGCTCTGGAAACACCATATATTTT,CSAMSSGNTIYF
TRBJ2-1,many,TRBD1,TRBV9,TGTGCCAGCAGCCTGACAGGGGGGGATTACAATGAGCAGTTCTTC,CASSLTGGDYNEQFF
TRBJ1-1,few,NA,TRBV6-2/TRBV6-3,TGTGCCAGCACCTTCGGGGTAAGGGGCCCTATGAACACTGAAGCTTTCTTT,CASTFGVRGPMNTEAFF
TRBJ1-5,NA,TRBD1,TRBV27,TGTGCCAGCAGTTTTGCGACAGGGGGTCAGCCCCAGCATTTT,CASSFATGGQPQHF